A single sample gave rise to the 4 T cell receptor beta chains below, sequenced in a study of human T cells and chemical hapten exposure. TCRdb re-called the RACE reads with MiXCR, one entry per CDR3 protein. The profile shows about 120,000 distinct CDR3 sequences, less than 15% of them singletons. Time point defined: pre-sensitization, week 0. Documented treatment: therapeutic diphenylcyclopropenone sensitization with weekly scalp DPC. Sequenced material: whole blood, taken in connection with sensitization to the hapten diphenylcyclopropenone (DPC). The receptors stem from a woman aged 18-29 years with alopecia areata. Some clones in this sample may be carry-over from other donors' samples.

This clonotype was observed a few times. The J gene is TRBJ2-3, the V gene TRBV3-1; possibly TRBD1 or TRBD2 for D (5 bases each). Germline-derived CDR1 and CDR2 are LGHDT and YNNKEL (reference sequence). CDR3 length equals 14 residues. The V and J ends lost 10 bases and 1 base respectively, with 15 bases between them. CDR3 nucleotide sequence: TGTGCCACGGGACCTCAAGGGGGCACAGATACGCAGTATTTT. Protein product: CATGPQGGTDTQYF.

This clonotype turned up a few times. The chain employs TRBV3-1 and TRBJ1-1; unclear D gene. The CDR3 contains 11 residues. Trimming pared 1 base from V and 8 bases from J, leaving 5 bases between. The germline gives CDR1 LGHDT, CDR2 YNNKEL (reference sequence). In DNA form, the CDR3 reads TGTGCCAGCAGCCAAGGCAGGGAAGCTTTCTTT. Encoded protein: CASSQGREAFF.

V usage is TRBV7-2 and J usage is TRBJ2-5, with D uncertain. Germline V lookup: CDR1 SGHTA, CDR2 FQGNSA. The CDR3 has 13 amino acids. The V gene lost 0 bases and the J gene lost 3 bases, with 5 bases spanning the gap. The CDR3 region is CASSLAAKETQYF. The CDR3 nucleotides are TGTGCCAGCAGCTTAGCGGCGAAAGAGACCCAGTACTTC.

This clonotype was observed a few times. The chain combines TRBV19 with TRBJ2-4; D unresolved. The CDR3 spans 15 residues. V lost 4 bases to trimming and J lost 5 bases, with 15 bases between them. Germline-derived CDR1 and CDR2 are LNHDA and SQIVND (reference sequence). CDR3 protein: CASSTSPVEQNIQYF. CDR3 DNA: TGTGCCAGTAGTACCTCTCCAGTCGAACAAAACATTCAGTACTTC. The full variable domain, in which reference TRBV19 and TRBJ2-4 provide the parts outside the CDR3, is DGGITQSPKYLFRKEGQNVTLSCEQNLNHDAMYWYRQDPGQGLRLIYYSQIVNDFQKGDIAEGYSVSREKKESFPLTVTSAQKNPTAFYLCASSTSPVEQNIQYFGAGTRLSVL.